Listed here are 31 T cell receptor beta chains from one sample, sequenced in a study of persistence of HIV-infected CD4 T cells. The immunoSEQ assay was version 4, run in survey mode. Measured with immunoSEQ multiplex PCR; TCRdb has only the in-frame clones, and not every one. There are approximately 25,000 clones in the sample; under 80% occur only once, and about 1.8% lies in the top ten. These TCRs are of unknown antigen specificity. An overlapping HIV-1 Gag peptide pool stimulated these cells at about 1 ug/peptide/mL. CD4+ T cells upregulating both CD40 ligand and CD69 were sorted as responding cells. The sequencing here drew on CD4+ T cells sorted from PBMCs after roughly 18-hour stimulation, taken from a patient who received antiretroviral therapy. These receptors were taken from an adult man with HIV who was CMV-seropositive.

This chain uses TRBV7-9 with TRBJ2-1, with 12 bases fitting TRBD2. CDR1 and CDR2 from the germline V gene are SEHNR and FQNEAQ (reference sequence). V trimming: 5 bases; J trimming: 7 bases; junction bases outside the gene matches: 9. CDR3 length: 16 amino acids. CDR3 sequence: CASSQPLAGGRNEQFF. DNA of the CDR3: TGTGCCAGCAGCCAGCCCCTAGCGGGGGGGCGTAATGAGCAGTTCTTC. Combining the CDR3 with reference TRBV7-9 and TRBJ2-1 gives the whole variable domain DTGVSQNPRHKITKRGQNVTFRCDPISEHNRLYWYRQTLGQGPEFLTYFQNEAQLEKSRLLSDRFSAERPKGSFSTLEIQRTEQGDSAMYLCASSQPLAGGRNEQFFGPGTRLTVL.

This rearrangement joins TRBV7-3 to TRBJ2-6; D assignment may be TRBD1 or TRBD2 (6 bases each). The CDR3 has 16 residues. Germline assignment: CDR1 SGHTA and CDR2 FQGTGA. Trimming stripped 4 bases from V and 2 bases from J, with 12 bases between. The CDR3 spells CASSSQGLAGANVLTF. CDR3 in DNA: TGTGCCAGCAGCTCACAGGGACTCGCTGGGGCCAACGTCCTGACTTTC.

V is TRBV21-1 and J is TRBJ1-4. TRBV21-1 represents a pseudogene. The CDR3 covers 17 residues. The CDR3 region is CASSKPGPQVANEKLFF. The CDR3 nucleotides read TGTGCCAGCAGCAAACCGGGACCCCAGGTGGCTAATGAAAAACTGTTTTTT.

This rearrangement joins TRBV28 to TRBJ1-5, with 11 positions matching TRBD1. Trimming removed 6 bases from V and 6 bases from J; junction bases left unmatched: 4. The V gene's germline CDR1 is MDHEN and CDR2 SYDVKM. This CDR3 comprises 14 residues. CDR3 sequence (DNA): TGTGCCAGCAGGGGAGGGACAGGGGGTCAGCCCCAGCATTTT. This gives the protein CASRGGTGGQPQHF.

This clone occurred a few times. The CDR3 reads CSVKGQFLTDTQYF. Here the CDR3 DNA reads TGCAGCGTAAAGGGACAGTTCCTAACAGATACGCAGTATTTT. V gene TRBV29-1 combines with J gene TRBJ2-3; 7 bases are a match to TRBD1. This CDR3 has 14 amino acids. V lost 6 bases, J lost 3 bases, and 9 bases stayed unmatched. Germline CDR1 and CDR2: SQVTM and ANQGSEA.

The chain combines TRBV28 with TRBJ2-3; maybe TRBD1 (5 bases). Trimming shortened V by 4 bases and J by 2 bases, and 13 bases separated the two germline ends. The CDR3 length is 15 residues. Germline loops: CDR1 MDHEN, CDR2 SYDVKM. The CDR3 is CASSYRDRPTDTQYF. The DNA for the CDR3 is TGTGCCAGCAGTTATCGCGACAGACCCACAGATACGCAGTATTTT.

This clone was seen just once. The CDR3 nucleotides read TGTGCCAGCAGCTTCTTAGGGGACAATCAGCCCCAGCATTTT. Translating gives CASSFLGDNQPQHF. V is TRBV7-6 and J is TRBJ1-5, with D possibly matching TRBD1 (5 bases). Per the germline V gene, CDR1 is SGHVS and CDR2 is FNYEAQ. This CDR3 comprises 14 residues. The germline V and J ends were trimmed by 3 bases and 3 bases, with 9 bases remaining between them. Based on the CDR3 plus reference TRBV7-6 and TRBJ1-5, the full variable domain is GAGVSQSPRYKVTKRGQDVALRCDPISGHVSLYWYRQALGQGPEFLTYFNYEAQQDKSGLPNDRFSAERPEGSISTLTIQRTEQRDSAMYRCASSFLGDNQPQHFGDGTRLSIL.

The chain couples TRBV11-2 to TRBJ2-3; 9 nucleotides line up with TRBD2. This CDR3 region has 19 residues. In germline, CDR1 is SGHAT, CDR2 FQNNGV. The V gene end was trimmed by 5 bases and the J gene end by 0 bases; junction bases not matched to a gene: 15. The CDR3: CASSPRLRGGSTSTDTQYF. As DNA, the CDR3 is TGTGCCAGCAGCCCTCGACTGCGGGGGGGCAGTACTAGCACAGATACGCAGTATTTT.

This chain joins TRBV11-1 and TRBJ1-1; 9 bases line up with TRBD1. CDR3 size: 15 residues. Germline values: CDR1 SGHAT, CDR2 FQDESV (reference sequence). With 1 base clipped from V and 4 bases from J, the junction kept 4 bases outside the gene matches. For the CDR3, the DNA is TGTGCCAGCAGCTTAGTTGGGACAGGGAGCACTGAAGCTTTCTTT. Translated: CASSLVGTGSTEAFF.

The chain is built from TRBV28 and TRBJ2-2; 8 bases fit TRBD1. This CDR3 contains 16 residues. Germline assignment: CDR1 MDHEN and CDR2 SYDVKM. With V trimmed by 6 bases and J by 5 bases, 11 bases remained unmatched. CDR3 region: CASSLHRQGRTGELFF. The CDR3 DNA reads as TGTGCCAGCAGCCTCCATCGACAGGGGAGGACCGGGGAGCTGTTTTTT.

This chain connects TRBV12-3 or TRBV12-4 to TRBJ2-1, with a weak D call TRBD1 (5 bases). The CDR3 consists of 12 residues. Trimming shortened V by 2 bases and J by 7 bases, and 6 bases separated the two germline ends. The CDR3 sequence is CASSLPGNEQFF. In DNA, the CDR3 is TGTGCCAGCAGTTTACCAGGGAATGAGCAGTTCTTC.

Written as DNA, the CDR3 is TGCGCCAGCAGCTTGGCCGACAGGGCGGTCACTGAAGCTTTCTTT. It encodes CASSLADRAVTEAFF. V and J are TRBV5-1 and TRBJ1-1; 7 positions match TRBD1. The CDR3 has 15 amino acids. V trimming: 0 bases; J trimming: 4 bases; junction bases outside the gene matches: 6. Looked up from germline, CDR1 is SGHRS and CDR2 is YFSETQ. The full variable domain, in which reference TRBV5-1 and TRBJ1-1 provide the parts outside the CDR3, is KAGVTQTPRYLIKTRGQQVTLSCSPISGHRSVSWYQQTPGQGLQFLFEYFSETQRNKGNFPGRFSGRQFSNSRSEMNVSTLELGDSALYLCASSLADRAVTEAFFGQGTRLTVV.

By frequency in the sample, this clone is medium-sized. This sequence joins TRBV27 and TRBJ1-1, with TRBD1 identical over 7 bases. After removal of 5 bases from V and 4 bases from J, the junction contained 7 bases not matched to a gene. From germline, CDR1 is MNHEY and CDR2 SMNVEV (reference sequence). This CDR3 is built from 14 residues. DNA of the CDR3: TGTGCCAGCAGTCAACACAGGGGAGCCACTGAAGCTTTCTTT. Protein product: CASSQHRGATEAFF.

This chain joins TRBV11-2 and TRBJ2-6; D is possibly TRBD1 (5 bases). The CDR3 length is 15 residues. Per germline, CDR1 SGHAT and CDR2 FQNNGV. Deletions cut 5 bases from V and 0 bases from J, with 8 bases between. CDR3 sequence (DNA): TGTGCCAGCAGCCTTACAGGCTCTGGGGCCAACGTCCTGACTTTC. This translates into CASSLTGSGANVLTF.

V is TRBV6-1 and J is TRBJ1-5, with D unresolved. This CDR3 comprises 11 residues. From germline, CDR1 is MNHNS and CDR2 SASEGT. Trimming took 0 bases from V and 9 from J, leaving 3 bases between them. The CDR3, as DNA: TGTGCCAGCAGTGAAGCACTGCCCCAGCATTTT. Amino acid sequence: CASSEALPQHF.

The CDR3 region has the DNA TGTGCCAGCAGCCCTGACCTAATAGGGCCCGAGCAGTACTTC. As protein: CASSPDLIGPEQYF. The chain combines TRBV7-9 with TRBJ2-7, with D hard to call. The CDR3 has 14 amino acids. V lost 5 bases and J lost 6, with 17 bases in between. The germline V gene has CDR1 SEHNR and CDR2 FQNEAQ (reference sequence).

The rearrangement links TRBV3-1 (or the pseudogene TRBV3-2) to TRBJ1-4, with TRBD1 matching 9 bases. V was pared by 5 bases and J by 7 bases, with 8 bases of the junction left unmatched. Germline CDR1 and CDR2: LGHDT and YNNKEL (reference sequence). The CDR3 totals 15 residues. CDR3 sequence: CASSETGGIGEKLFF. The CDR3 DNA follows: TGTGCCAGCAGCGAAACAGGGGGCATCGGTGAAAAACTGTTTTTT.

The chain employs TRBV5-1 and TRBJ1-1, with 7 bases that match TRBD1. Germline values: CDR1 SGHRS, CDR2 YFSETQ. After removal of 4 bases from V and 3 bases from J, the junction contained 9 bases not matched to a gene. This CDR3 spans 15 amino acids. The CDR3 region is CASSGDATGDTEAFF. The DNA of the CDR3 is TGCGCCAGCAGCGGGGACGCCACAGGGGACACTGAAGCTTTCTTT.

The gene calls are TRBV19 and TRBJ1-5; TRBD1 matches 8 bases. Germline trimming cut 1 base from V and 3 bases from J; bases unmatched to any gene: 11. Looked up from germline, CDR1 is LNHDA and CDR2 is SQIVND (reference sequence). The CDR3 consists of 18 residues. The CDR3 DNA is TGTGCCAGTAGTATAGTTATCAGGACAGGGCTTAACAATCAGCCCCAGCATTTT. Amino acid sequence: CASSIVIRTGLNNQPQHF. The whole variable domain, remainder taken from reference TRBV19 and TRBJ1-5, is DGGITQSPKYLFRKEGQNVTLSCEQNLNHDAMYWYRQDPGQGLRLIYYSQIVNDFQKGDIAEGYSVSREKKESFPLTVTSAQKNPTAFYLCASSIVIRTGLNNQPQHFGDGTRLSIL.

The J gene is TRBJ1-6, the V gene TRBV14; D gene uncertain. Germline V CDR1 and CDR2: SGHDN, FVKESK. The CDR3 loop spans 13 amino acids. V gave up 4 bases and J gave up 9 bases, with 10 bases separating them. The DNA of the CDR3 is TGTGCCAGCAGCCTCCAGTGGAGTTCACCCCTCCACTTT. Residues: CASSLQWSSPLHF.

This chain joins TRBV21-1 and TRBJ2-7; the DNA was not compared with TRBD1, the D call given in the table. TRBV21-1 constitutes a pseudogene. The CDR3 runs to 18 residues. CDR3 loop: CASSFRPGQGAVSYEQYF. The CDR3, as DNA: TGTGCCAGCAGCTTTCGTCCGGGACAGGGGGCGGTGTCCTACGAGCAGTACTTC.

The rearrangement uses TRBV19 and TRBJ1-5; D unresolved. CDR1 and CDR2 (germline): LNHDA, SQIVND (reference sequence). The CDR3 spans 13 residues. Trimming pared 4 bases from V and 5 bases from J, leaving 9 bases between. CDR3 bases: TGTGCCAGTAGTACCTCGAGCTATCAGCCCCAGCATTTT. It yields the protein CASSTSSYQPQHF.

This clone was recorded a few times. The J gene is TRBJ2-7, the V gene TRBV5-1; D possibly corresponds to TRBD2 (5 bases). CDR3 length: 13 amino acids. CDR1 and CDR2 from the germline V gene are SGHRS and YFSETQ. V lost 0 bases and J lost 2, with 6 bases in between. The DNA of the CDR3 is TGCGCCAGCAGCTTGGACGGGGCCTACGAGCAGTACTTC. Translation gives CASSLDGAYEQYF.

The rearrangement uses TRBV18 and TRBJ2-7, with D perhaps assigned TRBD1 or TRBD2 (5 bases each). V was shortened by 3 bases and J by 6 bases, with 15 bases between the two germline ends. The length of the CDR3 is 14 residues. Germline CDR1 is KGHSH and CDR2 is LQKENI. CDR3 sequence (DNA): TGTGCCAGCTCACCGGGACCACGTCAGACCGAGCAGTACTTC. Encoded protein: CASSPGPRQTEQYF. The variable domain in full, completed from reference TRBV18 and TRBJ2-7, reads NAGVMQNPRHLVRRRGQEARLRCSPMKGHSHVYWYRQLPEEGLKFMVYLQKENIIDESGMPKERFSAEFPKEGPSILRIQQVVRGDSAAYFCASSPGPRQTEQYFGPGTRLTVT.

V gene TRBV6-1 combines with J gene TRBJ2-7, with D unresolved. Germline CDR1 and CDR2: MNHNS and SASEGT. The CDR3 consists of 14 residues. V was trimmed by 2 bases and J by 1 base, leaving 9 bases between them. The CDR3 DNA is TGTGCCAGCAGTGAAATGGTCTTTTCCTACGAGCAGTACTTC. Translated: CASSEMVFSYEQYF.

The gene calls are TRBV10-3 and TRBJ2-7; 7 bases fit TRBD1. J was trimmed by 0 bases and V by 5 bases; bases with no gene match: 4. From germline, CDR1 is ENHRY and CDR2 SYGVKD. This CDR3 has 14 residues. The CDR3 loop reads CAISRGTDSYEQYF. CDR3 in DNA: TGTGCCATCAGTAGAGGGACAGACTCCTACGAGCAGTACTTC.

This clone was detected only a few times. The genes are TRBV12-3 or TRBV12-4 and TRBJ1-6, with TRBD1 identical over 7 bases. Losses at the gene ends were 2 bases for V and 8 bases for J; bases not matched to a gene: 0. This CDR3 has 13 residues. As DNA, the CDR3 is TGTGCCAGCAGTTTACAGGGGGATTCACCCCTCCACTTT. Translated, it gives CASSLQGDSPLHF.

This clone appeared a single time. This chain connects TRBV5-5 to TRBJ2-3; D is ambiguous. CDR1 is SGHKS, CDR2 YYEKEE, per germline (reference sequence). CDR3 size: 14 residues. V was pared by 5 bases and J by 2 bases, with 12 bases between. The CDR3 sequence is CASRLEAHTDTQYF. The CDR3, as DNA: TGTGCCAGCAGACTCGAGGCACACACAGATACGCAGTATTTT.

The chain recombines TRBV5-1 with TRBJ2-1; no definite D call. Per the germline V gene, CDR1 is SGHRS and CDR2 is YFSETQ. The CDR3 is 15 residues long. V shed 0 bases and J shed 1 base, with 8 bases lying between them. The CDR3 region has the DNA TGCGCCAGCAGCTTGGGGACCATATCCTACAATGAGCAGTTCTTC. As protein: CASSLGTISYNEQFF. The complete variable domain, with remaining parts taken from reference TRBV5-1 and TRBJ2-1, reads KAGVTQTPRYLIKTRGQQVTLSCSPISGHRSVSWYQQTPGQGLQFLFEYFSETQRNKGNFPGRFSGRQFSNSRSEMNVSTLELGDSALYLCASSLGTISYNEQFFGPGTRLTVL.

The chain carries TRBV5-8 and TRBJ1-1, with no clear D. Germline V lookup: CDR1 SGHTS, CDR2 YDEGEE. The CDR3 length is 14 residues. The germline V and J ends were trimmed by 4 bases and 2 bases, with 12 bases remaining between them. The CDR3 is CASSLRRANTEAFF. As DNA, the CDR3 is TGTGCCAGCAGCCTACGACGGGCAAACACTGAAGCTTTCTTT.

The CDR3 sequence is CASSLQGADGKLFF. DNA of the CDR3: TGTGCCAGCAGCTTACAGGGGGCAGACGGAAAACTGTTTTTT. The J gene is TRBJ1-4, the V gene TRBV7-3; the match to TRBD1 covers 8 bases. The germline V gene has CDR1 SGHTA and CDR2 FQGTGA. The CDR3 consists of 14 residues. The V and J ends lost 2 bases and 10 bases, in that order; junction bases with no gene match: 6.